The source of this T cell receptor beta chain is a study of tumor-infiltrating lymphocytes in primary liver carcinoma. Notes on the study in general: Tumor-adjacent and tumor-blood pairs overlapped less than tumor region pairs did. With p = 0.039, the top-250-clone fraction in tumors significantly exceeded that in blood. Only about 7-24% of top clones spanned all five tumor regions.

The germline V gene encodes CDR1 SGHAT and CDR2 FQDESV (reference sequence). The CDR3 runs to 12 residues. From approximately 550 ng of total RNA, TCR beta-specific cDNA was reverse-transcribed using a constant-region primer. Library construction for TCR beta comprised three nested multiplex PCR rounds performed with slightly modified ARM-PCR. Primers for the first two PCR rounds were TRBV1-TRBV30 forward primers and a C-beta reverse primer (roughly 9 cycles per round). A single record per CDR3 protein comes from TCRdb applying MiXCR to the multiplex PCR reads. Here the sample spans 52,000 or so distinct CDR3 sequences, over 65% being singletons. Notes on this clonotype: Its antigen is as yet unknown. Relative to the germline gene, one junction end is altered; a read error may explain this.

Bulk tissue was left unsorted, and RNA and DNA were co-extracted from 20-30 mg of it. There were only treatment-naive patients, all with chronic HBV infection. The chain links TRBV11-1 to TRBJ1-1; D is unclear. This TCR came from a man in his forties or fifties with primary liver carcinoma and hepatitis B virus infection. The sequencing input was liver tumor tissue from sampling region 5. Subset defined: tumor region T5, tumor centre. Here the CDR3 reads CVSSHQGPEAYF. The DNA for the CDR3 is TGTGTCAGCAGCCATCAAGGCCCTGAAGCATACTTT.